The 21 T cell receptor beta chains below come from one sample, sequenced in a study of cytomegalovirus exposure and HLA in healthy donors. The assay was immunoSEQ multiplex PCR, and TCRdb's table has in-frame clones only and misses some. The table lists about 240,000 clones, approximately 84% of them singletons. The sample comprised PBMCs. The receptors shown here come from a woman in her twenties or thirties in good health and CMV-seropositive.

This rearrangement joins TRBV5-1 to TRBJ1-2; no firm D call. The CDR3 covers 13 residues. Germline V gives CDR1 SGHRS, CDR2 YFSETQ. V gave up 0 bases and J gave up 8 bases, with 11 bases separating them. CDR3 amino acids: CASSLDSLGGYTF. The CDR3 nucleotides are TGCGCCAGCAGCTTGGACAGTTTAGGAGGCTACACCTTC.

In this sample, this clone turned up once. The chain employs TRBV7-2 and TRBJ2-7, with a tentative D call TRBD2 (5 bases). CDR3 length equals 15 residues. Germline lookup yields CDR1 SGHTA and CDR2 FQGNSA. V lost 4 bases, J lost 3 bases, and 16 bases lay in between. The CDR3, as DNA: TGTGCCAGCAGCTCGACAATGGTTGAGGGCTACGAGCAGTACTTC. This gives the protein CASSSTMVEGYEQYF.

The CDR3 region is CATGQRTSLADTQYF. The CDR3 nucleotides read TGTGCCACCGGACAGCGGACTAGCTTGGCAGATACGCAGTATTTT. V and J are TRBV28 and TRBJ2-3; TRBD2 matches at 8 bases. Germline assignment: CDR1 MDHEN and CDR2 SYDVKM. CDR3 length: 15 residues. V lost 10 bases and J lost 4; bases outside the gene matches: 13.

J is TRBJ1-1 and V is TRBV7-9; 7 bases are a match to TRBD1. In germline, CDR1 is SEHNR, CDR2 FQNEAQ (reference sequence). V gave up 1 base and J gave up 5 bases; unmatched junction bases: 13. This CDR3 region has 17 residues. The DNA of the CDR3 is TGTGCCAGCAGCTTAGTCCGGGACAGACTGAAAAGGACTGAAGCTTTCTTT. Its translation is CASSLVRDRLKRTEAFF.

The chain combines TRBV6-6 with TRBJ1-1; D ambiguous. Trimming stripped 5 bases from V and 8 bases from J, with 15 bases between. CDR3 length: 13 amino acids. Germline values: CDR1 MNHNY, CDR2 SVGAGI (reference sequence). The CDR3 nucleotides read TGTGCCAGCAGTGCCATGCGGGCTACCGAAGCTTTCTTT. It specifies CASSAMRATEAFF.

V usage is TRBV27 and J usage is TRBJ2-3, with 13 bases identical to TRBD2. Germline CDR1 reads MNHEY; CDR2 reads SMNVEV (reference sequence). After removal of 3 bases from V and 5 bases from J, the junction contained 11 bases not matched to a gene. This CDR3 has 18 residues. The CDR3, as DNA: TGTGCCAGCAGTTTCCTCCCTGGACTAGCGGGAGACGTAGATACGCAGTATTTT. It encodes CASSFLPGLAGDVDTQYF.

V usage is TRBV29-1 and J usage is TRBJ2-5; 10 bases line up with TRBD2. The CDR3 contains 15 residues. The germline V gene encodes CDR1 SQVTM and CDR2 ANQGSEA. With 3 bases clipped from V and 3 bases from J, the junction kept 7 bases outside the gene matches. The CDR3: CSVDTGLAIKETQYF. CDR3 nucleotide sequence: TGCAGCGTTGATACGGGACTAGCGATCAAAGAGACCCAGTACTTC.

This chain connects TRBV5-6 to TRBJ2-5, with 7 bases identical to TRBD2. CDR1 and CDR2 from the germline V gene are SGHDT and YYEEEE. This CDR3 region has 14 residues. V was clipped by 0 bases and J by 4 bases; unmatched bases: 3. The CDR3 sequence is CASSLVSSGETQYF. The CDR3 DNA reads TGTGCCAGCAGCTTGGTCTCTAGCGGAGAGACCCAGTACTTC.

The chain is built from TRBV13 and TRBJ2-5; a weak D match, TRBD1 (6 bases). V was trimmed by 1 base and J by 0 bases, leaving 15 bases between them. The CDR3 sequence is 17 residues long. The germline V gene has CDR1 PRHDT and CDR2 FYEKMQ (reference sequence). CDR3 loop: CASSLVADRKYQETQYF. DNA for the CDR3: TGTGCCAGCAGCTTAGTTGCGGACAGAAAGTACCAAGAGACCCAGTACTTC.

V gene TRBV5-4 combines with J gene TRBJ2-6, with D hard to call. Germline CDR1 and CDR2: SGHNT and YYREEE (reference sequence). This CDR3 is built from 13 residues. V was trimmed by 0 bases and J by 5 bases, leaving 3 bases between them. CDR3 region: CASSLVWANVLTF. Here the CDR3 DNA reads TGTGCCAGCAGCTTGGTCTGGGCCAACGTCCTGACTTTC.

The J gene is TRBJ2-7, the V gene TRBV27, with D possibly being TRBD1 (6 bases). With 8 bases removed from V and 3 bases from J, the gap between germline ends came to 14 bases. The CDR3 consists of 13 residues. The germline CDR1 and CDR2 sequences are MNHEY and SMNVEV (reference sequence). CDR3 region: CASRSPTGYEQYF. CDR3 nucleotide sequence: TGTGCCAGCCGCTCACCGACAGGCTACGAGCAGTACTTC.

This chain connects TRBV7-9 to TRBJ2-2; TRBD2 aligns across 9 bases. The CDR3 has 19 amino acids. CDR1 and CDR2 from the germline V gene are SEHNR and FQNEAQ (reference sequence). V was pared by 5 bases and J by 1 base, with 14 bases of the junction left unmatched. CDR3 nucleotide sequence: TGTGCCAGCAGCCCCCTTTGGTGGGCTAGCGGGAAGAACACCGGGGAGCTGTTTTTT. This sequence encodes CASSPLWWASGKNTGELFF. The whole variable domain, remainder taken from reference TRBV7-9 and TRBJ2-2, is DTGVSQNPRHKITKRGQNVTFRCDPISEHNRLYWYRQTLGQGPEFLTYFQNEAQLEKSRLLSDRFSAERPKGSFSTLEIQRTEQGDSAMYLCASSPLWWASGKNTGELFFGEGSRLTVL.

The chain uses TRBV6-1 and TRBJ2-3; TRBD2 aligns across 7 bases. Germline CDR1 MNHNS, CDR2 SASEGT. This CDR3 is built from 17 residues. With V trimmed by 2 bases and J by 0 bases, 8 bases remained unmatched. CDR3 DNA sequence: TGTGCCAGCAGTGAATGGGGGGGTAGCGGGAGCACAGATACGCAGTATTTT. This gives the protein CASSEWGGSGSTDTQYF.

A few counts support this clone. V usage is TRBV5-1 and J usage is TRBJ2-1; D is uncertain. Trimming took 4 bases from V and 14 from J, leaving 16 bases between them. The CDR3 runs 12 residues. From germline, CDR1 is SGHRS and CDR2 YFSETQ. The CDR3 loop is CASSLDRGSEFF. CDR3 coding DNA: TGCGCCAGCAGCCTAGATAGAGGTTCGGAGTTCTTC.

The chain joins TRBV6-5 to TRBJ2-2; 7 nucleotides align to TRBD1. CDR1 and CDR2 from the germline V gene are MNHEY and SVGAGI. The CDR3 consists of 15 residues. After removal of 6 bases from V and 0 bases from J, the junction contained 4 bases not matched to a gene. CDR3 bases: TGTGCCAGCAGAAGGACAGGATCGAACACCGGGGAGCTGTTTTTT. Protein product: CASRRTGSNTGELFF.

This clone was detected a few times. The chain employs TRBV6-1 and TRBJ2-3; D may be TRBD1 (6 bases). V was pared by 4 bases and J by 4 bases, with 9 bases between. The CDR3 has 13 residues. CDR1 and CDR2 from the germline V gene are MNHNS and SASEGT. CDR3 protein: CASSAQGPDTQYF. CDR3 DNA sequence: TGTGCCAGCAGTGCACAGGGACCAGATACGCAGTATTTT.

The gene calls are TRBV5-1 and TRBJ1-5; 8 nucleotides match TRBD1. This CDR3 spans 15 amino acids. Losses at the gene ends were 2 bases for V and 4 bases for J; bases not matched to a gene: 5. Per the germline V gene, CDR1 is SGHRS and CDR2 is YFSETQ. In DNA, the CDR3 is TGCGCCAGCAGCTTTTCAGGGGGCAGAAATCAGCCCCAGCATTTT. Its translation is CASSFSGGRNQPQHF.

The rearrangement uses TRBV20-1 and TRBJ2-1; D is unclear. The CDR3 consists of 11 residues. CDR1 and CDR2 (germline): DFQATT, SNEGSKA (reference sequence). V shed 6 bases and J shed 8 bases, with 11 bases lying between them. CDR3 protein: CSANVVDEQFF. The CDR3 bases are TGCAGTGCAAACGTCGTAGATGAGCAGTTCTTC.

A word on this clone: Other DNA sequences in the same sample also yield this CDR3. J is TRBJ2-7 and V is TRBV27; 9 positions match TRBD2. Germline lookup yields CDR1 MNHEY and CDR2 SMNVEV (reference sequence). CDR3 size: 13 residues. Unmatched junction bases numbered 0, after V lost 6 bases and J lost 0 bases. The CDR3 is CASRTSGSYEQYF. CDR3 in DNA: TGTGCCAGCAGGACTAGCGGCTCCTACGAGCAGTACTTC.

The chain combines TRBV10-3 with TRBJ2-3; TRBD2 aligns across 7 bases. The length of the CDR3 is 15 residues. Germline CDR1 is ENHRY and CDR2 is SYGVKD. Unmatched junction bases numbered 8, after V lost 6 bases and J lost 2 bases. The CDR3 DNA sequence: TGTGCCATCAGATTGGGACTAACCTCCACAGATACGCAGTATTTT. This codes for CAIRLGLTSTDTQYF.

Only a few counts were recorded for this clone. The genes are TRBV27 and TRBJ2-7, with 12 bases fitting TRBD2. This CDR3 is 15 amino acids long. Germline loops: CDR1 MNHEY, CDR2 SMNVEV (reference sequence). Trimming cost V 5 bases and J 5 bases; bases outside gene matches: 7. The CDR3 reads CASSPLWTSGDEQYF. The DNA of the CDR3 is TGTGCCAGCAGTCCCCTTTGGACTAGCGGGGACGAGCAGTACTTC.